This T cell receptor beta chain was documented in a study of T cell responses to AZD1222 COVID-19 vaccine. Study at large: Pooled samples include second doses given at about 4 or 12 weeks.

Generated by immunoSEQ multiplex PCR, the TCRdb table keeps only in-frame clones and is missing some. The sample has fewer than 300,000 clones, 85% to 95% seen once. Notes on the study in general: Clonal diversity was possibly underestimated, and white British individuals and females predominated among donors.

Comment on this clone: Its antigen is still unknown.

CDR1 SGHTA and CDR2 FQGNSA come from the germline V gene. Trimming shortened V by 1 base and J by 5 bases, and 14 bases separated the two germline ends. The CDR3 is 15 residues long. Sequencing was performed on peripheral blood, taken on day 0 of AZD1222 vaccination. This TCR derives from an adult in good health. The chain employs TRBV7-2 and TRBJ2-5, with no clear D. Written as DNA, the CDR3 is TGTGCCAGCAGCTTAGTGCGGTCCCCTGGGGAGACCCAGTACTTC. This translates into CASSLVRSPGETQYF.